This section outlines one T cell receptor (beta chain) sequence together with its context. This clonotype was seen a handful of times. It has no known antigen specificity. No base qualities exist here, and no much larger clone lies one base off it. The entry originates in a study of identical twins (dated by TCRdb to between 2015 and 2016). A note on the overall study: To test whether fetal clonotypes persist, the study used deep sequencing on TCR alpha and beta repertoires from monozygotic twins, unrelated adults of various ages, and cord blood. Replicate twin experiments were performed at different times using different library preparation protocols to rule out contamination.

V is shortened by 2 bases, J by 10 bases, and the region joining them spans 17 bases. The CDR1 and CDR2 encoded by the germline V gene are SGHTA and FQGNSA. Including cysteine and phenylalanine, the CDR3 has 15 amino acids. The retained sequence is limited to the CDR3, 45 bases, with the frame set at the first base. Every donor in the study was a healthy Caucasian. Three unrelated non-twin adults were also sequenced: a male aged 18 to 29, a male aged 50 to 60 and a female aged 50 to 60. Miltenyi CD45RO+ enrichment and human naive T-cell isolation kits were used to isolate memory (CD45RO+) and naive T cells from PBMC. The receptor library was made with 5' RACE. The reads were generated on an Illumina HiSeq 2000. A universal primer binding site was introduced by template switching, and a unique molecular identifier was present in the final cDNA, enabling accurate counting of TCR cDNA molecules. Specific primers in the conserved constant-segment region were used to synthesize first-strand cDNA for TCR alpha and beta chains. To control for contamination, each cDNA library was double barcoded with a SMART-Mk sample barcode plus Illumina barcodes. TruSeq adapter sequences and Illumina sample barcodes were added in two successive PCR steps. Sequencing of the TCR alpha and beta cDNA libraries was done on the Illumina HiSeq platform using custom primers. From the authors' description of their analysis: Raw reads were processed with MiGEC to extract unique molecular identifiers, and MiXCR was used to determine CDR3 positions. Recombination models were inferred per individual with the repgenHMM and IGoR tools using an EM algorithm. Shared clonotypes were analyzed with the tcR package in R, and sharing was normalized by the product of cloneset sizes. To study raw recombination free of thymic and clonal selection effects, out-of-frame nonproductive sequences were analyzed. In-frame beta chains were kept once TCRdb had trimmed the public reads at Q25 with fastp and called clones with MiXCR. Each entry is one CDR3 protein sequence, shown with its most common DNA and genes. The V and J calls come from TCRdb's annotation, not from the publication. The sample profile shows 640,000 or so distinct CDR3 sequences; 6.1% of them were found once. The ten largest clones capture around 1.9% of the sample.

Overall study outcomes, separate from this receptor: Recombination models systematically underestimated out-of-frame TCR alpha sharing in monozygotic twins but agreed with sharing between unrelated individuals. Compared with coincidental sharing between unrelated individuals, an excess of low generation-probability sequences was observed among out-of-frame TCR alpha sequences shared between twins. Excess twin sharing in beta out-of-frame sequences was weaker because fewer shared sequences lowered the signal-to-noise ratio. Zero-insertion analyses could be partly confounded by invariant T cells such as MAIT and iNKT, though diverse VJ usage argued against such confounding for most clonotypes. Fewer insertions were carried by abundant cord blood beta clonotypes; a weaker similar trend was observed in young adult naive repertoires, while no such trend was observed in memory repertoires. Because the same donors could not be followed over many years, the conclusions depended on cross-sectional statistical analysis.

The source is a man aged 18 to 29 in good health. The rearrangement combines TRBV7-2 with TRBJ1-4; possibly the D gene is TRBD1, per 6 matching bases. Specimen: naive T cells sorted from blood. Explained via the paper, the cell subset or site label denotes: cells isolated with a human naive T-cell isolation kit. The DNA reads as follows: TGTGCCAGCAGCTTACCGGACAGCCGAAGGCGAAAACTGTTTTTT. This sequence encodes CASSLPDSRRRKLFF.